The T cell receptor (beta chain) under discussion was sequenced for a study of T cell changes during pregnancy in multiple sclerosis. The trim removed 4 bases at V and 4 bases at J, leaving 4 bases unmatched. Germline V CDR1 and CDR2: MGHRA, YSYEKL. CDR3 size: 15 residues. Clones were read by immunoSEQ multiplex PCR, and TCRdb kept only the in-frame ones, dropping some. The sample contains about 38,000 clones, around nine tenths of which appear only once. This TCR was recovered from a female donor in good health, enrolled as a control in a pregnancy study. The V gene is TRBV4-1, the J gene TRBJ2-1; 10 bases align to TRBD2. Sequenced here: CD4+ T cells from peripheral blood mononuclear cells, sampled in the third trimester of pregnancy. CDR3 region: CASSLGTSEYNEQFF. The CDR3 DNA reads TGCGCCAGCAGCCTCGGGACTAGCGAGTACAATGAGCAGTTCTTC.